A single sample is the source of the 10 T cell receptor beta chains below, sequenced in a study of T cell clones after liver transplantation. Assay used: immunoSEQ multiplex PCR; TCRdb lists only in-frame clones, some missing. The repertoire holds 20,000 to 30,000 clones, with 69% as singletons. The sample consisted of CD4+ T cells from blood, taken before liver transplant. The receptor source for this set is a human donor who received a liver transplant.

This clone showed up just a few times. The chain uses TRBV7-7 and TRBJ2-5, with 7 bases matching TRBD2. CDR3 length: 13 amino acids. The junction had 6 bases not matched to a gene; V was cut back by 6 bases and J by 5 bases. CDR1 is SSHAT, CDR2 FNYEAQ, per germline (reference sequence). The CDR3 nucleotides read TGTGCCAGCAGTGTGGGTAGCGGGGAGACCCAGTACTTC. Residues: CASSVGSGETQYF. Using reference TRBV7-7 and TRBJ2-5 for the parts outside the CDR3, the full variable domain is GAGVSQSPRYKVTKRGQDVTLRCDPISSHATLYWYQQALGQGPEFLTYFNYEAQPDKSGLPSDRFSAERPEGSISTLTIQRTEQRDSAMYRCASSVGSGETQYFGPGTRLLVL.

The chain is built from TRBV18 and TRBJ2-6; a weak D match, TRBD2 (5 bases). Trimming took off 2 bases at V and 0 bases at J, with 14 bases between the two ends. Germline V gene lookup returns CDR1 KGHSH and CDR2 LQKENI. The CDR3 has 18 residues. The CDR3 reads CASSPFEGPSSGANVLTF. In nucleotides, the CDR3 is TGTGCCAGCTCACCATTTGAGGGTCCAAGCTCTGGGGCCAACGTCCTGACTTTC.

DNA of the CDR3: TGTGCCAGCAGCGCCAACCCCCGGAGCAATGAGCAGTTCTTC. This codes for CASSANPRSNEQFF. J is TRBJ2-1 and V is TRBV9, with D uncertain. V shed 3 bases and J shed 6 bases, with 13 bases lying between them. From germline, CDR1 is SGDLS and CDR2 YYNGEE. The CDR3 covers 14 residues.

This clone was seen a few times. V and J are TRBV5-6 and TRBJ1-5; a possible D gene is TRBD1 (6 bases). Trimming took off 3 bases at V and 5 bases at J, with 9 bases between the two ends. This CDR3 comprises 13 residues. The germline gives CDR1 SGHDT, CDR2 YYEEEE. CDR3 sequence (DNA): TGTGCCAGCAGCTGGGGACATGATCAGCCCCAGCATTTT. Protein product: CASSWGHDQPQHF.

The chain uses TRBV28 and TRBJ2-7, with 7 nucleotides matching TRBD2. V lost 5 bases to trimming and J lost 1 base; unmatched junction nucleotides: 14. CDR1 is MDHEN and CDR2 is SYDVKM in the germline V gene. This CDR3 has 17 residues. This CDR3 is CASSPAVGRGGSYEQYF. Written as DNA, the CDR3 is TGTGCCAGCAGTCCCGCAGTCGGACGCGGGGGATCCTACGAGCAGTACTTC.

The V gene is TRBV19, the J gene TRBJ2-3; TRBD2 matches at 15 bases. The V gene's germline CDR1 is LNHDA and CDR2 SQIVND (reference sequence). The CDR3 loop spans 18 amino acids. V was clipped by 6 bases and J by 1 base; unmatched bases: 8. CDR3 in DNA: TGTGCCAGTAGGACTGGACTAGCGGGGGGGCCGGGCACAGATACGCAGTATTTT. Its protein is CASRTGLAGGPGTDTQYF.

The V gene is TRBV10-2, the J gene TRBJ1-4; D is unresolved. Trimming removed 5 bases at V and 8 bases at J, with 9 bases between. The germline V gene encodes CDR1 WSHSY and CDR2 SAAADI. The CDR3 sequence is 12 residues long. The chain's CDR3 is CASSQFGEKLFF. The CDR3 DNA sequence: TGCGCCAGCAGTCAGTTCGGGGAAAAACTGTTTTTT.

This clone rates as medium-sized. The V gene is TRBV5-5, the J gene TRBJ1-2, with unresolved D. Looked up from germline, CDR1 is SGHKS and CDR2 is YYEKEE (reference sequence). The CDR3 has 16 amino acids. V lost 0 bases, J lost 0 bases, and 12 bases lay in between. CDR3 amino acids: CASSLGVRAANYGYTF. In DNA, the CDR3 is TGTGCCAGCAGCTTGGGTGTTCGGGCCGCTAACTATGGCTACACCTTC. Together with reference TRBV5-5 and TRBJ1-2, the CDR3 gives the full variable domain: DAGVTQSPTHLIKTRGQQVTLRCSPISGHKSVSWYQQVLGQGPQFIFQYYEKEERGRGNFPDRFSARQFPNYSSELNVNALLLGDSALYLCASSLGVRAANYGYTFGSGTRLTVV.

The V gene is TRBV6-1, the J gene TRBJ2-7, with D perhaps being TRBD1 or TRBD2 (6 bases each). Trimming removed 6 bases at V and 6 bases at J, with 21 bases between. Looked up from germline, CDR1 is MNHNS and CDR2 is SASEGT. This CDR3 region has 15 residues. Written as DNA, the CDR3 is TGTGCCAGCAGGCCCCGGGGGCCACCACTTACCGAGCAGTACGTC. Its translation is CASRPRGPPLTEQYV.

This rearrangement joins TRBV2 to TRBJ2-3, with D perhaps matching TRBD2 (7 bases). CDR3 length: 15 residues. V gave up 8 bases and J gave up 1 base, with 16 bases separating them. Germline V lookup: CDR1 SNHLY, CDR2 FYNNEI. The CDR3 DNA reads TGTGCCAGCCTAGAGGGGGGGCCAGGCACAGATACGCAGTATTTT. Its protein product is CASLEGGPGTDTQYF.